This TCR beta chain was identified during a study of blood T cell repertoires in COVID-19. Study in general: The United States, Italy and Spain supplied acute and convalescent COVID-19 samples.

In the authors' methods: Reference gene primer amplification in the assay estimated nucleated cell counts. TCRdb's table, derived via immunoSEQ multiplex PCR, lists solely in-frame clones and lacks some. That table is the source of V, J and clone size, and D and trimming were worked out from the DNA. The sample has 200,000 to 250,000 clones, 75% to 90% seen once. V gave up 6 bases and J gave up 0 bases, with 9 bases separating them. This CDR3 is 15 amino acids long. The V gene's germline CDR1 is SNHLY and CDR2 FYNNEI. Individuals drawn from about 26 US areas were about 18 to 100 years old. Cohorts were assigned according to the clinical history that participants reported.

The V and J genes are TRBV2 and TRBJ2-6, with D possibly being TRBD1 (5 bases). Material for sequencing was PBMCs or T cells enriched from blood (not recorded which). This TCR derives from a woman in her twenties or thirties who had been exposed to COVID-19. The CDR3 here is CASRLGVSGANVLTF. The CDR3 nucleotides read TGTGCCAGCAGATTAGGGGTCTCTGGGGCCAACGTCCTGACTTTC.